The sample holds many counts of the clone carrying this T cell receptor beta chain. Its antigen remains unidentified. This specimen belongs to a study of T-cell reconstitution after alpha-beta-depleted transplantation in children. The TCRbeta library incorporated unique molecular identifiers. TCRdb re-derived calls from the PCR reads in MiXCR, one entry per CDR3 protein. The sample records more than 40,000 distinct CDR3 sequences, around 9.2% being singletons. Trimming removed 5 bases from V and 5 bases from J, with 12 bases in between. CDR3 length equals 14 residues. The germline gives CDR1 SGHTA, CDR2 FQGNSA. Whole-study findings and limits: Reported findings indicate that, about two months after transplant, alpha-beta T cells came from several hundred expanded clones, which were derived from non-depleted graft cells. Newly generated T cells supplied most T-cell counts and diversity one year post-transplant. In some patients, recipient T cells and intrathymic progenitors surviving conditioning explained high day-60 diversity.

Sequencing was performed on PBMCs, mostly from graft donor cells, taken 60 days after TCRalphabeta/CD19-depleted stem cell transplant. This sequence originates from a male patient between 2 and 15 years old who had a stem cell transplant for chronic granulomatous disease, so the T cells may come from the graft donor. The chain links TRBV7-2 to TRBJ1-4, with a possible D match to TRBD1 (5 bases). CDR3 residues: CASSPGRMNEKLFF. The CDR3, as DNA: TGTGCCAGCAGCCCGGGACGGATGAATGAAAAACTGTTTTTT.